The entry that follows covers one T cell receptor beta chain sequence. This specimen comes from a study of CD8+ T cells in alopecia areata. Study summary: Treatment with tofacitinib (6 to 18 months) was followed by 6 months off drug.

Peripheral blood samples and lesional scalp punch biopsies were obtained from alopecia areata patients. CDR3 length equals 17 residues. Germline V gives CDR1 SGHRS, CDR2 YFSETQ. Trimming left V 0 bases short and J 1 base short, with 16 bases between. Once RNA had been extracted, it was reverse transcribed into cDNA to act as the sequencing template. The repertoire was sequenced with immunoSEQ multiplex PCR; TCRdb's copy has only in-frame clones and lacks some. The sample holds 140,000 to 150,000 clones, approximately 50% seen once. The chain joins TRBV5-1 to TRBJ1-1; D unclear. The specimen was CD4+ T cells sorted from blood, collected at week 0. This receptor was taken from a human donor with alopecia areata. CDR3 nucleotide sequence: TGCGCCAGCAGCTTGGAGGTACTCGGCGGATCGAACACTGAAGCTTTCTTT. Its translation: CASSLEVLGGSNTEAFF.